These T cell receptor beta chains were read from a single sample in a study of CD8+ T cells in alopecia areata. The data were produced by immunoSEQ multiplex PCR, yet TCRdb's version contains in-frame clones alone and is incomplete. This sample carries about 190,000 clones, more than 55% of them seen once, and the ten largest clones take 0.65% to 0.7%. Sample: CD4+ T cells sorted from blood, taken at week 4, from a patient treated with tofacitinib. These receptors were taken from a human donor with alopecia areata. The CDR3 runs from the conserved cysteine through the conserved F or W. D genes are given only for firm matches. Clone size is shown for a subset of rows, as once, few, many or a class of expanded clone.

D gene: .
clone size: .
V gene: TRBV5-6
J gene: TRBJ2-1
CDR3 protein: CASSLQLNEQFF
CDR3 DNA: TGTGCCAGCAGCTTGCAATTGAATGAGCAGTTCTTC

D gene: .
clone size: .
V gene: TRBV6-6
J gene: TRBJ2-2
CDR3 protein: CASGSTSSGELFF
CDR3 DNA: TGTGCCAGCGGGTCAACTTCCAGCGGGGAGCTGTTTTTT

D gene: .
clone size: .
V gene: TRBV30
J gene: TRBJ1-5
CDR3 protein: CAWSVRGNQPQHF
CDR3 DNA: TGTGCCTGGAGTGTACGGGGTAATCAGCCCCAGCATTTT

D gene: .
clone size: few
V gene: TRBV11-2
J gene: TRBJ2-1
CDR3 protein: CASSSNGFLRGEQFF
CDR3 DNA: TGTGCCAGCAGCTCTAACGGGTTCTTGCGAGGTGAGCAGTTCTTC

D gene: TRBD1
clone size: few
V gene: TRBV29-1
J gene: TRBJ2-3
CDR3 protein: CSVEDRVRSGDRGLPDTQYF
CDR3 DNA: TGCAGCGTTGAAGATCGGGTGCGTTCGGGGGACAGGGGGCTACCGGATACGCAGTATTTT

D gene: .
clone size: .
V gene: TRBV15
J gene: TRBJ2-2
CDR3 protein: CATSMVTANTGELFF
CDR3 DNA: TGTGCCACCAGTATGGTGACAGCGAACACCGGGGAGCTGTTTTTT

D gene: .
clone size: .
V gene: TRBV5-1
J gene: TRBJ2-3
CDR3 protein: CASSLAAGIPPSTDTQYF
CDR3 DNA: TGCGCCAGCAGCTTGGCCGCGGGGATACCTCCTAGCACAGATACGCAGTATTTT

D gene: .
clone size: .
V gene: TRBV30
J gene: TRBJ1-4
CDR3 protein: CAWSEDITWWKLFF
CDR3 DNA: TGTGCCTGGAGCGAAGACATTACCTGGTGGAAACTGTTTTTT

D gene: TRBD2
clone size: few
V gene: TRBV6-6
J gene: TRBJ2-7
CDR3 protein: CASSSGLAPLSYEQYF
CDR3 DNA: TGTGCCAGCAGTTCGGGACTAGCGCCACTCTCCTACGAGCAGTACTTC

D gene: .
clone size: .
V gene: TRBV29-1
J gene: TRBJ2-7
CDR3 protein: CSVHTSTYEQYF
CDR3 DNA: TGCAGCGTTCATACCTCAACCTACGAGCAGTACTTC

D gene: .
clone size: .
V gene: TRBV30
J gene: TRBJ1-5
CDR3 protein: CAWSGGDNQPQHF
CDR3 DNA: TGTGCCTGGTCCGGGGGCGACAATCAGCCCCAGCATTTT

D gene: .
clone size: once
V gene: TRBV9
J gene: TRBJ2-5
CDR3 protein: CASSVRLSYQETQYF
CDR3 DNA: TGTGCCAGCAGCGTGAGACTCTCGTACCAAGAGACCCAGTACTTC

D gene: TRBD2
clone size: few
V gene: TRBV19
J gene: TRBJ2-7
CDR3 protein: CASSIRLAGVEQYF
CDR3 DNA: TGTGCCAGTAGTATTCGGCTAGCGGGGGTCGAGCAGTACTTC

D gene: TRBD2
clone size: few
V gene: TRBV4-2
J gene: TRBJ2-3
CDR3 protein: CASSQEAGASTDTQYF
CDR3 DNA: TGTGCCAGCAGCCAAGAAGCGGGAGCTAGCACAGATACGCAGTATTTT

D gene: .
clone size: .
V gene: TRBV29-1
J gene: TRBJ2-5
CDR3 protein: CSVSIETQYF
CDR3 DNA: TGCAGCGTTTCCATAGAGACCCAGTACTTC

D gene: TRBD1
clone size: .
V gene: TRBV19
J gene: TRBJ1-5
CDR3 protein: CASSAGQGNQPQHF
CDR3 DNA: TGTGCCAGTAGTGCGGGACAGGGGAATCAGCCCCAGCATTTT

D gene: .
clone size: few
V gene: TRBV30
J gene: TRBJ2-2
CDR3 protein: CAWSVQVLRYNTGELFF
CDR3 DNA: TGTGCCTGGAGTGTACAGGTCCTCAGATACAACACCGGGGAGCTGTTTTTT

D gene: .
clone size: few
V gene: TRBV27
J gene: TRBJ2-2
CDR3 protein: CASSLYWTVNTGELFF
CDR3 DNA: TGTGCCAGCAGTTTGTATTGGACTGTGAACACCGGGGAGCTGTTTTTT

D gene: .
clone size: few
V gene: TRBV19
J gene: TRBJ1-1
CDR3 protein: CASTNRARDTEAFF
CDR3 DNA: TGTGCCAGTACCAACAGGGCTCGGGACACTGAAGCTTTCTTT

D gene: .
clone size: .
V gene: TRBV30
J gene: TRBJ1-2
CDR3 protein: CAWSVVLRSYGYTF
CDR3 DNA: TGTGCCTGGAGTGTAGTTCTTCGGTCCTATGGCTACACCTTC

D gene: .
clone size: .
V gene: TRBV29-1
J gene: TRBJ1-2
CDR3 protein: CSVEGPGDGYTF
CDR3 DNA: TGCAGCGTTGAAGGCCCAGGCGATGGCTACACCTTC

D gene: .
clone size: few
V gene: TRBV5-4
J gene: TRBJ1-2
CDR3 protein: CASSPDGEGSYGYTF
CDR3 DNA: TGTGCCAGCAGCCCGGACGGGGAGGGGTCCTATGGCTACACCTTC

D gene: TRBD2
clone size: few
V gene: TRBV11-1
J gene: TRBJ2-1
CDR3 protein: CASGLAGFNEQFF
CDR3 DNA: TGTGCCAGCGGGCTAGCGGGATTCAATGAGCAGTTCTTC

D gene: .
clone size: .
V gene: TRBV27
J gene: TRBJ2-7
CDR3 protein: CASSLIIDRSVEQYF
CDR3 DNA: TGTGCCAGCAGTTTGATTATAGACCGATCGGTCGAGCAGTACTTC

D gene: TRBD2
clone size: .
V gene: TRBV7-2
J gene: TRBJ2-3
CDR3 protein: CASSLVAGVWNTQYF
CDR3 DNA: TGTGCCAGCAGCTTAGTGGCGGGAGTCTGGAATACGCAGTATTTT

D gene: TRBD1
clone size: .
V gene: TRBV30
J gene: TRBJ2-7
CDR3 protein: CAWNRQGRNEQYF
CDR3 DNA: TGTGCCTGGAATCGACAGGGTCGAAACGAGCAGTACTTC

D gene: .
clone size: .
V gene: TRBV29-1
J gene: TRBJ2-2
CDR3 protein: CSGRDRAGELFF
CDR3 DNA: TGCTCAGGACGAGATAGGGCCGGGGAGCTGTTTTTT

D gene: .
clone size: few
V gene: TRBV30
J gene: TRBJ2-2
CDR3 protein: CAWSYGTFYANTGELFF
CDR3 DNA: TGTGCCTGGAGCTACGGGACCTTTTACGCGAACACCGGGGAGCTGTTTTTT

D gene: .
clone size: .
V gene: TRBV30
J gene: TRBJ1-2
CDR3 protein: CAWSVLAAEGYGYTF
CDR3 DNA: TGTGCCTGGAGTGTACTGGCGGCAGAAGGCTATGGCTACACCTTC

D gene: TRBD2
clone size: .
V gene: TRBV7-3
J gene: TRBJ2-3
CDR3 protein: CASSRTSGTDTQYF
CDR3 DNA: TGTGCCAGCAGCCGTACTAGCGGCACAGATACGCAGTATTTT

D gene: TRBD2
clone size: few
V gene: TRBV5-1
J gene: TRBJ2-3
CDR3 protein: CASRSTSGREYSTDTQYF
CDR3 DNA: TGCGCCAGCAGATCTACTAGCGGGAGGGAATACAGCACAGATACGCAGTATTTT

D gene: .
clone size: .
V gene: TRBV29-1
J gene: TRBJ2-5
CDR3 protein: CSVRPRGTQETQYF
CDR3 DNA: TGCAGCGTCCGACCTCGGGGGACCCAAGAGACCCAGTACTTC

D gene: .
clone size: .
V gene: TRBV30
J gene: TRBJ1-5
CDR3 protein: CAWSGWGGNQPQHF
CDR3 DNA: TGTGCCTGGAGTGGGTGGGGAGGCAATCAGCCCCAGCATTTT

D gene: .
clone size: .
V gene: TRBV9
J gene: TRBJ1-4
CDR3 protein: CASSEGLANEKLFF
CDR3 DNA: TGTGCCAGCAGCGAGGGGCTGGCTAATGAAAAACTGTTTTTT

D gene: .
clone size: .
V gene: TRBV29-1
J gene: TRBJ2-5
CDR3 protein: CSVGKNQETQYF
CDR3 DNA: TGCAGCGTTGGCAAAAACCAAGAGACCCAGTACTTC

D gene: TRBD2
clone size: .
V gene: TRBV27
J gene: TRBJ2-2
CDR3 protein: CASTGLAGSGGELFF
CDR3 DNA: TGTGCCAGCACGGGACTAGCGGGATCGGGCGGGGAGCTGTTTTTT

D gene: .
clone size: once
V gene: TRBV29-1
J gene: TRBJ1-1
CDR3 protein: CSVEFPARNTEAFF
CDR3 DNA: TGCAGCGTTGAGTTCCCGGCTAGGAACACTGAAGCTTTCTTT

D gene: .
clone size: .
V gene: TRBV5-4
J gene: TRBJ2-6
CDR3 protein: CASSPRQAGANVLTF
CDR3 DNA: TGTGCCAGCAGCCCTAGGCAGGCTGGGGCCAACGTCCTGACTTTC

D gene: .
clone size: .
V gene: TRBV25-1
J gene: TRBJ1-1
CDR3 protein: CASSLGGNTEAFF
CDR3 DNA: TGTGCCAGCAGTCTGGGTGGGAACACTGAAGCTTTCTTT

D gene: .
clone size: few
V gene: TRBV27
J gene: TRBJ1-1
CDR3 protein: CASRVRHRMTEAFF
CDR3 DNA: TGTGCCAGCAGGGTTAGACACCGGATGACTGAAGCTTTCTTT

D gene: .
clone size: .
V gene: TRBV11-2
J gene: TRBJ2-4
CDR3 protein: CASSLVVGRQNIQYF
CDR3 DNA: TGTGCCAGCAGCTTAGTGGTGGGAAGGCAAAACATTCAGTACTTC

D gene: .
clone size: .
V gene: TRBV29-1
J gene: TRBJ1-1
CDR3 protein: CSVPGPMNTEAFF
CDR3 DNA: TGCAGCGTACCCGGACCGATGAACACTGAAGCTTTCTTT

D gene: .
clone size: few
V gene: TRBV11-2
J gene: TRBJ2-6
CDR3 protein: CASSLQGGANVLTF
CDR3 DNA: TGTGCCAGCAGCCTCCAGGGTGGGGCCAACGTCCTGACTTTC

D gene: .
clone size: .
V gene: TRBV11-2
J gene: TRBJ1-2
CDR3 protein: CASSLVAPYGYTF
CDR3 DNA: TGTGCCAGCAGCTTAGTGGCACCCTATGGCTACACCTTC

D gene: .
clone size: few
V gene: TRBV5-1
J gene: TRBJ2-3
CDR3 protein: CASSLVGQGTDTQYF
CDR3 DNA: TGCGCCAGCAGCTTGGTAGGGCAGGGCACAGATACGCAGTATTTT

D gene: .
clone size: .
V gene: TRBV6-5
J gene: TRBJ1-1
CDR3 protein: CASSYWPRETVTEAFF
CDR3 DNA: TGTGCCAGCAGTTACTGGCCCCGAGAGACAGTCACTGAAGCTTTCTTT

D gene: .
clone size: .
V gene: TRBV14
J gene: TRBJ2-3
CDR3 protein: CASSHRQVDTQYF
CDR3 DNA: TGTGCCAGCAGTCACCGACAGGTTGATACGCAGTATTTT

D gene: .
clone size: .
V gene: TRBV4-3
J gene: TRBJ1-5
CDR3 protein: CASSQDLDQPQHF
CDR3 DNA: TGCGCCAGCAGCCAAGATTTAGATCAGCCCCAGCATTTT